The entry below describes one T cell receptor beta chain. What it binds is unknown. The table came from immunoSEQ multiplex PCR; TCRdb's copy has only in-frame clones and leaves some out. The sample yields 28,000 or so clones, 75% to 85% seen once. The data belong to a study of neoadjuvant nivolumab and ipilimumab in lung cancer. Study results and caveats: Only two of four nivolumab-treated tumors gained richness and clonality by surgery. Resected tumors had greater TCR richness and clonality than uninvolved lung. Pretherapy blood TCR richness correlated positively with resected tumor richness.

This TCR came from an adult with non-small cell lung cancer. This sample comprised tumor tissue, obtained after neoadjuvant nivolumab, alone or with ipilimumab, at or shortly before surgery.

This CDR3 is CASSLDYNSDTQYF. Written as DNA, the CDR3 is TGTGCCAGCAGCTTGGACTACAATTCAGATACGCAGTATTTT. V usage is TRBV7-2 and J usage is TRBJ2-3, with a weak D call TRBD2 (6 bases). Germline V gene lookup returns CDR1 SGHTA and CDR2 FQGNSA. This CDR3 is 14 amino acids long. The V gene lost 3 bases and the J gene lost 4 bases, with 11 bases spanning the gap.